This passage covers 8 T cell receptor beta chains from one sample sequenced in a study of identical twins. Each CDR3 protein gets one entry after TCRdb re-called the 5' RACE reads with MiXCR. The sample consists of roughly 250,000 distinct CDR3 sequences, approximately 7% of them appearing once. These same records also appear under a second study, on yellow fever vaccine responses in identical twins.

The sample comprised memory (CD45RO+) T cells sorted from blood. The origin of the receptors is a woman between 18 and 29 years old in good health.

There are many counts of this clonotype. The chain's CDR3 is CASTTTKELAKNIQYF. CDR3 sequence (DNA): TGTGCCAGCACTACTACGAAAGAACTAGCCAAAAACATTCAGTACTTC. This chain joins TRBV12-3 or TRBV12-4 and TRBJ2-4; the D is unclear. The CDR3 spans 16 residues. The V gene lost 7 bases and the J gene lost 0 bases, with 16 bases spanning the gap.

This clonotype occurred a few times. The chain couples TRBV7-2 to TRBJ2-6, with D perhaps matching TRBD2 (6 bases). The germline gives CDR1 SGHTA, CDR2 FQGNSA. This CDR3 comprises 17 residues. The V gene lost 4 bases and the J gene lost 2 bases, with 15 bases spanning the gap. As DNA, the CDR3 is TGTGCCAGCAGCTCCCAACCGCCGGGGGCTGGGGCCAACGTCCTGACTTTC. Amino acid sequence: CASSSQPPGAGANVLTF.

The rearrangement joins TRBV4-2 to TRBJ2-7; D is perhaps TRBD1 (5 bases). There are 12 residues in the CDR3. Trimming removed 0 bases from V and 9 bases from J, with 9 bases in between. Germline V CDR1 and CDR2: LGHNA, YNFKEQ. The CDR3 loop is CASSQDQGGQYF. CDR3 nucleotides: TGTGCCAGCAGCCAAGATCAGGGTGGGCAGTACTTC.

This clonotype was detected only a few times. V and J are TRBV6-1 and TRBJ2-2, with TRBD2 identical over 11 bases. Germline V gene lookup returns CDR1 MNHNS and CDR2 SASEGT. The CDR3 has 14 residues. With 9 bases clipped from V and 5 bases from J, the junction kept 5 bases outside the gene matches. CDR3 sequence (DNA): TGTGCCAGAAGTAGCGGGGGGGGGACCGGGGAGCTGTTTTTT. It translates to CARSSGGGTGELFF.

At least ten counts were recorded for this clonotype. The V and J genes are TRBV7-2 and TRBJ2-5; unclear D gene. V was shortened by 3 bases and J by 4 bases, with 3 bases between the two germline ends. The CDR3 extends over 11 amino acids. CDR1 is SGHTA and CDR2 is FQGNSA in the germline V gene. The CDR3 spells CASSFTETQYF. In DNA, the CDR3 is TGTGCCAGCAGCTTTACAGAGACCCAGTACTTC.

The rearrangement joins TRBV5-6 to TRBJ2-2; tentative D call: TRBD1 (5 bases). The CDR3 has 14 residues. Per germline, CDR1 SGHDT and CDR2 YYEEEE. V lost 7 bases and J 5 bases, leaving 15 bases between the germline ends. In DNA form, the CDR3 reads TGTGCCAGCGCCCAGGGATTTGGAACCGGGGAGCTGTTTTTT. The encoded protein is CASAQGFGTGELFF.

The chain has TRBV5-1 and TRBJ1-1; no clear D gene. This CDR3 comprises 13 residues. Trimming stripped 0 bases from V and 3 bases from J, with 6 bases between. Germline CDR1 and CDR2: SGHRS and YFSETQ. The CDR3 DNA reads TGCGCCAGCAGCTTGGCCGTTGACACTGAAGCTTTCTTT. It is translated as CASSLAVDTEAFF.

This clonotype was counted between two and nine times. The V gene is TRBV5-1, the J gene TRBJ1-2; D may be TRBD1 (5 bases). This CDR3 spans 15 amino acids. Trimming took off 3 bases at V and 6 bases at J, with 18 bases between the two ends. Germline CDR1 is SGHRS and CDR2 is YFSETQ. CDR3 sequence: CASSYRQGMGNGYTF. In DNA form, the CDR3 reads TGCGCCAGCAGCTATCGCCAGGGAATGGGGAATGGCTACACCTTC.